This is a list of T cell receptor beta chains from one sample in a study of cytomegalovirus exposure and HLA in healthy donors. Some clones are missing from TCRdb's copy, which holds only in-frame ones; the method was immunoSEQ multiplex PCR. This sample carries about 200,000 clones, more than 60% of them seen once, and the ten largest clones take about 0.2%. Sequencing was performed on PBMCs. Receptors originate from a girl aged 2 to 9 in good health and CMV-seronegative. Each CDR3 is given with its conserved first and last residue. The D gene is left open where the match is weak. Where a row states a size, it is once, few, many or the class of an expanded clone; other rows omit it.

once	TRBV6-1	TRBD1	TRBJ2-2	TGTGCCAGCACGTCGGACAGGCCGACCGGGGAGCTGTTTTTT	CASTSDRPTGELFF
.	TRBV9	TRBD2	TRBJ2-5	TGTGCCAGCAGCGCCCAGGGACTATCGTACCAAGAGACCCAGTACTTC	CASSAQGLSYQETQYF
.	TRBV18	.	TRBJ2-3	TGTGCCAGCTCACTAGAGAGAGATACGCAGTATTTT	CASSLERDTQYF
.	TRBV5-5	.	TRBJ2-7	TGTGCCAGCAGCTATGAGGAAATTTACGAGCAGTACTTC	CASSYEEIYEQYF
.	TRBV29-1	.	TRBJ1-1	TGCAGCGTTAAAAAGCCCTTGAACACTGAAGCTTTCTTT	CSVKKPLNTEAFF
.	TRBV7-6	.	TRBJ1-1	TGTGCCAGCAGCCTCACAGGGACCACTGAAGCTTTCTTT	CASSLTGTTEAFF
.	TRBV6-5	.	TRBJ1-1	TGTGCCAGCAGTTTACAGCTGAACACTGAAGCTTTCTTT	CASSLQLNTEAFF
.	TRBV9	.	TRBJ1-3	TGTGCCAGCAGCGTAGAGACTCTCGGGGGCACCATATATTTT	CASSVETLGGTIYF
.	TRBV29-1	TRBD1	TRBJ2-7	TGCAGCGCCGGGACAGGGGGGAACGAGCAGTACTTC	CSAGTGGNEQYF
.	TRBV4-2	TRBD2	TRBJ2-5	TGTGCCAGCAGCCAAGATAGAGCGGGAGGGCCCCACTTC	CASSQDRAGGPHF
.	TRBV7-9	.	TRBJ2-7	TGTGCCAGCAGCCTCCCGCTGGGAGACGAGCAGTACTTC	CASSLPLGDEQYF
few	TRBV19	.	TRBJ1-5	TGTGCCAGTAGTATAGTAACGCAGATCAATCAGCCCCAGCATTTT	CASSIVTQINQPQHF
.	TRBV6-1	.	TRBJ2-3	TGTGCCACACGAAGGGGGAGGGCAGATACGCAGTATTTT	CATRRGRADTQYF
.	TRBV7-8	.	TRBJ1-1	TGTGCCAGCAGCTCCCCGGTCAGAGGGAATGAAGCTTTCTTT	CASSSPVRGNEAFF
.	TRBV7-6	TRBD1	TRBJ2-7	TGTGCCAGCAGCGCGAGGTACGCGGGACAGGGAGCTTACGAGCAGTACTTC	CASSARYAGQGAYEQYF
.	TRBV18	.	TRBJ1-3	TGTGCCAGCTCACCAACAGGGACCCTCTCTGGAAACACCATATATTTT	CASSPTGTLSGNTIYF
.	TRBV4-2	TRBD2	TRBJ2-7	TGTGCCAGCAGCCAAGATCTGGCTAGCGGGATCTACGAGCAGTACTTC	CASSQDLASGIYEQYF
.	TRBV10-3	TRBD1	TRBJ1-2	TGTGCCATTATGGGGACAGCCGATTATGGCTACACCTTC	CAIMGTADYGYTF
.	TRBV19	TRBD2	TRBJ2-2	TGTGCCAGTACGGAGACGGGGACTAGCCGGAACACCGGGGAGCTGTTTTTT	CASTETGTSRNTGELFF
.	TRBV7-9	.	TRBJ2-7	TGTGCCAGCAGCTTAGCACTTCGGGACAAGCGCTCCTACGAGCAGTACTTC	CASSLALRDKRSYEQYF